This is a list of T cell receptor beta chains from one sample in a study of T cell responses to AZD1222 COVID-19 vaccine. Sequenced by immunoSEQ multiplex PCR; TCRdb stores in-frame clones only, minus some. This table has about 86,000 clones, more than 90% appearing once. Sequenced material: peripheral blood, taken on day 0 of AZD1222 vaccination. All receptors derive from an adult in good health. The CDR3 runs from the conserved cysteine through the conserved F or W. Each record gives: clone size, J gene, V gene, D gene, CDR3 DNA, CDR3 protein. A D gene is named only where the DNA matches it firmly. Clone size is given for some rows only: seen once, a few or many times, or a class if the clone is expanded.

.	TRBJ2-5	TRBV27	.	TGTGCCAGCAGTTGGGGGTCAGGGAAAGAGACCCAGTACTTC	CASSWGSGKETQYF
.	TRBJ2-3	TRBV15	TRBD2	TGTGCCACCAGCAGCGCCATACTAGCGGGGGACACAGATACGCAGTATTTT	CATSSAILAGDTDTQYF
.	TRBJ1-5	TRBV2	.	TGTGCCAGCAGTGAGGGGATCCCCTTCAATCAGCCCCAGCATTTT	CASSEGIPFNQPQHF
.	TRBJ1-1	TRBV29-1	.	TGCAGCGTGGTGGAGAACACTGAAGCTTTCTTT	CSVVENTEAFF
.	TRBJ1-4	TRBV6-5	TRBD1	TGTGCCAGCAGTACCCGACAGGGGTCTTGGAAACTGTTTTTT	CASSTRQGSWKLFF
.	TRBJ2-1	TRBV9	TRBD2	TGTGCCAGCAGCGTAGGCAGCGGGGGGCCCCGCTCCTACAATGAGCAGTTCTTC	CASSVGSGGPRSYNEQFF
.	TRBJ1-6	TRBV15	.	TGTGCCACCAGCAACTCAGAGGGCGAGAGGGTTTCACCCCTCCACTTT	CATSNSEGERVSPLHF
once	TRBJ1-4	TRBV18	.	TGTGCCAGCTCACCAGGGATGGAATGGGGAAAACTGTTTTTT	CASSPGMEWGKLFF
.	TRBJ2-3	TRBV5-1	.	TGCGCCAGCAGCTCTTCGGGGATAGATACGCAGTATTTT	CASSSSGIDTQYF
.	TRBJ1-1	TRBV18	.	TGTGCCAGCTCCTCTTCCGGGAACACTGAAGCTTTCTTT	CASSSSGNTEAFF
.	TRBJ1-5	TRBV19	.	TGTGCCAGTAGTATTAGATCGGGCAAGGGGAATCAGCCCCAGCATTTT	CASSIRSGKGNQPQHF
once	TRBJ2-7	TRBV11-2	.	TGTGCCAGCAGCTTAGCGGCAGGGGCCCCCTACGAGCAGTACTTC	CASSLAAGAPYEQYF
.	TRBJ1-5	TRBV3-1/TRBV3-2	TRBD1	TGTGCCAGCAGCCGGTCCGGGACAGAGCATCAGCCCCAGCATTTT	CASSRSGTEHQPQHF
few	TRBJ1-4	TRBV5-4	.	TGTGCCAGCAGCCCTCGGGGGAATAATGAAAAACTGTTTTTT	CASSPRGNNEKLFF
.	TRBJ1-4	TRBV18	.	TGTGCCAGCTCAGCGGACAGCGCGAGAAATGAAAAACTGTTTTTT	CASSADSARNEKLFF
.	TRBJ1-1	TRBV3-1/TRBV3-2	.	TGTGCCAGCAGCCCCAGCAACACTGAAGCTTTCTTT	CASSPSNTEAFF
.	TRBJ2-5	TRBV2	TRBD2	TGTGCCAGCAGTTTTCTAGCGGGAGAGACCCAGTACTTC	CASSFLAGETQYF
.	TRBJ2-5	TRBV10-1	.	TGCGCCAGCAGTGAGTCTGGACAGCCGGGGACCCAGTACTTC	CASSESGQPGTQYF
.	TRBJ1-2	TRBV5-4	TRBD1	TGTGCCAGCAGCAAAGCCGGGACAGGGACTTCTAACTATGGCTACACCTTC	CASSKAGTGTSNYGYTF
.	TRBJ2-1	TRBV5-1	TRBD2	TGCGCCAGCAGCTTGGAGCGGGAGTGGTACAATGAGCAGTTCTTC	CASSLEREWYNEQFF
.	TRBJ2-5	TRBV5-6	.	TGTGCCAGCAGTCTGGTAGAAGAGACCCAGTACTTC	CASSLVEETQYF
.	TRBJ1-2	TRBV4-1	.	TGCGCCAGCAGCCAAGATTTGGTTCAGGCGGGCTACACCTTC	CASSQDLVQAGYTF
once	TRBJ1-2	TRBV6-6	TRBD1	TGTGCCAGCAACTCCCGACAGGGTGGGACTTACACCTTC	CASNSRQGGTYTF
.	TRBJ2-4	TRBV28	.	TGTGCCAGCAGTTTACCCCATCATAAAGCCGGCTACCTCTTAGCCAAAAACATTCAGTACTTC	CASSLPHHKAGYLLAKNIQYF
once	TRBJ1-6	TRBV6-5	.	TGTGCCAGCAGGAACGGGGAGAATTCACCCCTCCACTTT	CASRNGENSPLHF